This T cell receptor beta chain was recorded in a study of blood T cells in healthy people across ages. V was cut by 5 bases and J by 1 base, with 16 bases left in between. CDR1 is KGHDR, CDR2 SFDVKD, per germline. CDR3 length: 16 residues. Notes on the study in general: Strong correlation linked observed beta diversity and percent naive T cells.

The authors ran a second PCR of about 7 to 12 cycles using a sample-barcoded 5' primer and a J-beta primer mix. A template-switch adaptor that had 12 random nucleotides put a tag on each cDNA molecule. TCRdb re-called the 5' RACE reads with MiXCR, one entry per CDR3 protein. The sample records more than 1,400,000 distinct CDR3 sequences, around two fifths being singletons. Comment on this clonotype: Its antigen is undetermined.

This clonotype was obtained from a woman aged 18 to 35 in good health. The source material was blood. The V call is TRBV24-1, the J call TRBJ2-5; no clear D. This CDR3 is CATSATSFGSQETQYF. Written as DNA, the CDR3 is TGTGCCACCAGTGCAACCTCCTTCGGCAGCCAAGAGACCCAGTACTTC.